This T cell receptor (beta chain) was captured by sequencing in a study of blood T cell repertoires in COVID-19. This table comes from immunoSEQ multiplex PCR, and its TCRdb copy is limited to in-frame clones, with some not included. In the table there are 140,000 to 150,000 clones, around 80% of which are singletons. V lost 2 bases and J lost 4; bases outside the gene matches: 7. Germline V gene sequence: CDR1 ENHRY, CDR2 SYGVKD. The CDR3 contains 17 residues. The chain has TRBV10-3 and TRBJ2-1; TRBD2 matches at 11 bases. This clonotype was obtained from a man aged 50-60 years with acute or convalescent COVID-19. The sample was peripheral blood. CDR3 loop: CAISEPVLAGGYNEQFF. CDR3 DNA: TGTGCCATCAGTGAGCCCGTTCTAGCGGGGGGTTACAATGAGCAGTTCTTC.